This TCR beta chain was captured in a study of CD8 T cells in ankylosing spondylitis. Study-wide results and caveats: Blood of patients with ankylosing spondylitis appeared to be characterized by a TCR beta motif of eight highly homologous variants. Matched ankylosing spondylitis synovial fluid reportedly showed significant enrichment of disease-linked clones.

TCRdb reanalysed the 5' RACE reads using MiXCR and keeps one entry per CDR3 protein. The table lists 250,000 to 300,000 distinct CDR3 sequences, 20% of them singletons. This clonotype has a handful of counts. What it recognizes is unknown. This sequence was found in a male donor with ankylosing spondylitis or in good health (not recorded which). The sample consisted of blood, either unsorted or a sorted T cell fraction (not recorded which).

This CDR3 is CASSFGGLAGGHEFF. The CDR3 DNA follows: TGTGCCAGCAGTTTCGGGGGACTAGCGGGGGGGCACGAGTTCTTC. The J gene is TRBJ2-1, the V gene TRBV27; TRBD2 agrees at 16 bases. This CDR3 spans 15 amino acids. Germline V gene lookup returns CDR1 MNHEY and CDR2 SMNVEV (reference sequence). V gave up 3 bases and J gave up 14 bases; unmatched junction bases: 7.